These 24 T cell receptor beta chains came from one sample sequenced in a study of post-analysis software for immune sequencing data. No antigen has been identified for these receptors. Prepared libraries of TCR beta cDNA carried unique molecular identifiers. Each CDR3 protein gets one entry after TCRdb re-called the PCR reads with MiXCR. The sample consists of some 890,000 distinct CDR3 sequences, roughly 50% of them appearing once. General study points: In patients, TRBV5-6, TRBV5-1 and TRBV20-1 belonged to roughly five TRBV segments found more frequently than in controls.

Source material: blood. Source of these receptors: a girl aged 5 to 17 with multiple sclerosis.

The CDR3: CASKASGNTDTQYF. The CDR3 coding sequence is TGTGCCAGCAAAGCTAGCGGGAACACAGATACGCAGTATTTT. The chain couples TRBV6-5 to TRBJ2-3; 9 nucleotides line up with TRBD2. This CDR3 is built from 14 residues. Germline V lookup: CDR1 MNHEY, CDR2 SVGAGI. V lost 7 bases and J lost 2; bases outside the gene matches: 4.

The J gene is TRBJ1-5, the V gene TRBV6-5; D is unresolved. Germline V lookup: CDR1 MNHEY, CDR2 SVGAGI. The V and J ends lost 5 bases and 8 bases respectively, with 19 bases between them. The CDR3 contains 15 residues. The CDR3 region is CASSGLGVRAEPQHF. CDR3 nucleotides: TGTGCCAGCAGTGGCCTCGGTGTACGGGCGGAGCCCCAGCATTTT.

This rearrangement joins TRBV25-1 to TRBJ2-6; no clear D. CDR1 and CDR2 (germline): MGHDK, SYGVNS. Deletions cut 7 bases from V and 4 bases from J, with 11 bases between. This CDR3 has 14 residues. The CDR3 reads CASTPISGANVLTF. CDR3 in DNA: TGTGCCAGCACCCCAATCTCCGGGGCCAACGTCCTGACTTTC.

This chain connects TRBV29-1 to TRBJ2-5; 8 positions agree with TRBD2. There are 14 residues in the CDR3. Germline-derived CDR1 and CDR2 are SQVTM and ANQGSEA. Losses at the gene ends were 7 bases for V and 2 bases for J; bases not matched to a gene: 9. The CDR3 DNA is TGCAGCGCATACACTAGCGGTGATCAAGAGACCCAGTACTTC. This encodes CSAYTSGDQETQYF.

The chain couples TRBV20-1 to TRBJ1-5; 10 nucleotides agree with TRBD1. Per germline, CDR1 DFQATT and CDR2 SNEGSKA (reference sequence). Losses at the gene ends were 6 bases for V and 5 bases for J; bases not matched to a gene: 10. This CDR3 has 15 amino acids. As DNA, the CDR3 is TGCAGTGCAAACACTGGGGACAGGGGACATCAGCCCCAGCATTTT. This translates into CSANTGDRGHQPQHF.

This clonotype has a handful of counts. The CDR3 bases are TGCAGCGTTGCGGATAGCTCCTATAATTCACCCCTCCACTTT. The encoded protein is CSVADSSYNSPLHF. V is TRBV29-1 and J is TRBJ1-6; no definite D call. Trimming removed 4 bases from V and 0 bases from J, with 7 bases in between. There are 14 residues in the CDR3. Germline-derived CDR1 and CDR2 are SQVTM and ANQGSEA.

This chain connects TRBV5-1 to TRBJ2-1, with 9 bases lining up with TRBD2. V shed 4 bases, J shed 8 bases, and the junction held 7 bases outside the gene matches. Per germline, CDR1 SGHRS and CDR2 YFSETQ. This CDR3 has 14 amino acids. CDR3 in amino acids: CASSLSGSGYEQFF. CDR3 in DNA: TGCGCCAGCAGCCTTAGCGGGAGTGGCTATGAGCAGTTCTTC.

This chain joins TRBV27 and TRBJ2-4; D possibly uses TRBD1 or TRBD2 (5 bases each). Germline assignment: CDR1 MNHEY and CDR2 SMNVEV (reference sequence). CDR3 length equals 15 residues. Trimming removed 5 bases at V and 5 bases at J, with 16 bases between. The DNA for the CDR3 is TGTGCCAGCAGTCTGTACCGGGACCGTCAAAACATTCAGTACTTC. Encoded protein: CASSLYRDRQNIQYF.

V and J are TRBV27 and TRBJ1-2, with D possibly being TRBD1 (5 bases). Trimming pared 2 bases from V and 0 bases from J, leaving 10 bases between. The CDR3 loop spans 15 amino acids. From germline, CDR1 is MNHEY and CDR2 SMNVEV (reference sequence). CDR3 sequence: CASSLQGRANYGYTF. DNA for the CDR3: TGTGCCAGCAGTTTACAGGGCCGAGCTAACTATGGCTACACCTTC.

V usage is TRBV20-1 and J usage is TRBJ2-5; D might be TRBD1 (6 bases). The CDR3 loop spans 13 amino acids. V lost 4 bases and J 1 base, leaving 10 bases between the germline ends. CDR1 and CDR2 (germline): DFQATT, SNEGSKA (reference sequence). The chain's CDR3 is CSAKRTAQETQYF. The CDR3 bases are TGCAGTGCTAAAAGGACAGCCCAAGAGACCCAGTACTTC.

The CDR3 reads CASSLLGPGQGSGNQPQHF. The CDR3 nucleotides are TGTGCCAGCAGCCTTCTAGGCCCGGGACAGGGAAGCGGCAATCAGCCCCAGCATTTT. The chain is built from TRBV6-1 and TRBJ1-5, with TRBD1 matching over 9 bases. The CDR3 covers 19 residues. The germline V gene has CDR1 MNHNS and CDR2 SASEGT. Germline trimming cut 6 bases from V and 2 bases from J; bases unmatched to any gene: 17.

The genes are TRBV6-6 and TRBJ2-1; D is unclear. Judging by the DNA end, TRBJ2-7 fits better; the J call may be wrong. Germline values: CDR1 MNHNY, CDR2 SVGAGI (reference sequence). The CDR3 totals 13 residues. CDR3 bases: TGTGCCAGCAGTAACCAGGACCTTTACGAGCAGTACTTC. Protein: CASSNQDLYEQYF.

V and J are TRBV12-3 or TRBV12-4 and TRBJ2-2; no firm D call. There are 16 residues in the CDR3. The germline V and J ends were trimmed by 6 bases and 4 bases, with 18 bases remaining between them. CDR3 bases: TGTGCCAGCAGCTCGGGCTACAAGACGCTCACCGGGGAGCTGTTTTTT. Protein product: CASSSGYKTLTGELFF.

This clonotype was counted between two and nine times. This chain connects TRBV28 to TRBJ2-7; TRBD1 agrees at 7 bases. This CDR3 has 14 residues. The germline gives CDR1 MDHEN, CDR2 SYDVKM. J lost 2 bases, V lost 4 bases, and 5 bases had no gene match. CDR3 sequence: CASSSGTVTYEQYF. CDR3 nucleotides: TGTGCCAGCAGTTCCGGGACAGTCACCTACGAGCAGTACTTC. The whole variable domain, remainder taken from reference TRBV28 and TRBJ2-7, is DVKVTQSSRYLVKRTGEKVFLECVQDMDHENMFWYRQDPGLGLRLIYFSYDVKMKEKGDIPEGYSVSREKKERFSLILESASTNQTSMYLCASSSGTVTYEQYFGPGTRLTVT.

The gene calls are TRBV5-1 and TRBJ1-4; TRBD1 matches at 7 bases. With V trimmed by 4 bases and J by 4 bases, 10 bases remained unmatched. There are 16 residues in the CDR3. Germline V CDR1 and CDR2: SGHRS, YFSETQ. The CDR3 DNA sequence: TGCGCCAGCAGCGTCCAGGGGGGAGACGGTAATGAAAAACTGTTTTTT. Translation gives CASSVQGGDGNEKLFF.

This clonotype has a handful of counts. The chain joins TRBV30 to TRBJ2-2, with D possibly being TRBD1 or TRBD2 (5 bases each). This CDR3 spans 14 amino acids. The V gene's germline CDR1 is GTSNPN and CDR2 SVGIG (reference sequence). Trimming took off 3 bases at V and 6 bases at J, with 14 bases between the two ends. CDR3 DNA sequence: TGTGCCTGGAGGATTGGGACGGCGGCCGGGGAGCTGTTTTTT. This translates into CAWRIGTAAGELFF. Filled out from reference TRBV30 and TRBJ2-2, the complete variable domain reads SQTIHQWPATLVQPVGSPLSLECTVEGTSNPNLYWYRQAAGRGLQLLFYSVGIGQISSEVPQNLSASRPQDRQFILSSKKLLLSDSGFYLCAWRIGTAAGELFFGEGSRLTVL.

A remark on this clonotype: The junction departs from germline at one end; a sequencing error may be responsible. This sequence joins TRBV20-1 and TRBJ2-1; 10 bases map to TRBD2. The CDR3 extends over 16 amino acids. Germline assignment: CDR1 DFQATT and CDR2 SNEGSKA (reference sequence). In DNA form, the CDR3 reads TGTAGTGCTAGGGAGCCTAGCGGGAGTTATGGCAATGAGCAGTTCTTC. Amino acids: CSAREPSGSYGNEQFF.

The chain recombines TRBV15 with TRBJ2-1; 9 nucleotides match TRBD2. The junction had 7 bases not matched to a gene; V was cut back by 0 bases and J by 4 bases. Germline CDR1 is LNHNV and CDR2 is YYDKDF (reference sequence). This CDR3 has 17 residues. The CDR3 sequence: CATSRDLPTSGYNEQFF. The CDR3 DNA reads as TGTGCCACCAGCAGAGATCTCCCGACTAGCGGATACAATGAGCAGTTCTTC.

V gene TRBV20-1 combines with J gene TRBJ2-7; the match to TRBD1 covers 11 bases. The CDR3 totals 15 residues. Germline CDR1 reads DFQATT; CDR2 reads SNEGSKA (reference sequence). With 6 bases clipped from V and 1 base from J, the junction kept 8 bases outside the gene matches. The CDR3 spells CSAPRTGGESYEQYF. In DNA, the CDR3 is TGCAGTGCCCCAAGGACAGGGGGCGAATCCTACGAGCAGTACTTC.

This clonotype showed up just a few times. This chain links TRBV4-1 with TRBJ2-5, with D unclear. The CDR3 sequence is 13 residues long. The germline V gene has CDR1 MGHRA and CDR2 YSYEKL. V was shortened by 3 bases and J by 5 bases, with 10 bases between the two germline ends. CDR3 in amino acids: CASSQGIQETQYF. For the CDR3, the DNA is TGCGCCAGCAGCCAGGGGATCCAGGAGACCCAGTACTTC.

This chain connects TRBV28 to TRBJ2-5; 7 bases align to TRBD1. TRBJ2-4 matches the DNA end more closely, so the J call is doubtful. Germline loops: CDR1 MDHEN, CDR2 SYDVKM. The CDR3 is 14 residues long. Here the CDR3 reads CASSFRGLENIQYF. CDR3 nucleotides: TGTGCCAGCAGTTTTAGGGGGCTAGAAAACATTCAGTACTTC.

This clonotype occurred a few times. The gene calls are TRBV12-3 or TRBV12-4 and TRBJ2-4, with TRBD2 as a possible D gene (5 bases). The DNA end is more similar to TRBJ2-7, so the J call may be wrong. The CDR3 runs 14 residues. The CDR3 DNA sequence: TGTGCCAGCAGTCCAGTCGGACGGGATGGCGAGCAGTACTTC. The encoded protein is CASSPVGRDGEQYF.

This clonotype was counted a few times. The chain recombines TRBV20-1 with TRBJ2-1; D is unresolved. This CDR3 comprises 16 residues. CDR1 and CDR2 (germline): DFQATT, SNEGSKA (reference sequence). Trimming pared 2 bases from V and 1 base from J, leaving 15 bases between. CDR3 DNA sequence: TGCAGTGCTAGATTCTTGACGGCGGAGTCCTACAATGAGCAGTTCTTC. It specifies CSARFLTAESYNEQFF.

J is TRBJ2-5 and V is TRBV10-3; no definite D call. With 9 bases removed from V and 5 bases from J, the gap between germline ends came to 16 bases. The CDR3 sequence is 13 residues long. In germline, CDR1 is ENHRY, CDR2 SYGVKD. CDR3 sequence (DNA): TGTGCCATTAGGCCCGCCATTGTGGAGACCCAGTACTTC. It translates to CAIRPAIVETQYF.